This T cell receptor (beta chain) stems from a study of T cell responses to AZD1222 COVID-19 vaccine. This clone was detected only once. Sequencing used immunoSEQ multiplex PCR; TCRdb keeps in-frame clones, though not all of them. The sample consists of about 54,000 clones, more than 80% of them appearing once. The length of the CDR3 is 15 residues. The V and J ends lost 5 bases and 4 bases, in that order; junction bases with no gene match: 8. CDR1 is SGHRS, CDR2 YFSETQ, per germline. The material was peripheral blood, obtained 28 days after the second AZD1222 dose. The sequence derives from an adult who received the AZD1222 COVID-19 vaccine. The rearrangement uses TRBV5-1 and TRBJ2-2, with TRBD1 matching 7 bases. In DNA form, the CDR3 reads TGCGCCAGCAGTCCCGGGACAGTTGTCACCGGGGAGCTGTTTTTT. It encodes CASSPGTVVTGELFF. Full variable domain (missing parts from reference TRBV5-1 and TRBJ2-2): KAGVTQTPRYLIKTRGQQVTLSCSPISGHRSVSWYQQTPGQGLQFLFEYFSETQRNKGNFPGRFSGRQFSNSRSEMNVSTLELGDSALYLCASSPGTVVTGELFFGEGSRLTVL.